This is a list of T cell receptor beta chains from one sample in a study of blood T cell repertoires in COVID-19. Profiling relied on immunoSEQ multiplex PCR, and the TCRdb table lists in-frame clones only, not all of them. The data show a few hundred thousand clones, around 88% seen once. The specimen was PBMCs or T cells enriched from blood (not recorded which). These receptor sequences come from a man aged 35-49 years who had recovered from COVID-19. CDR3s include the opening cysteine and the closing phenylalanine or tryptophan. D genes are given only for firm matches. Clone size appears in some rows only: once, few, many, or a class for an expanded clone.

V gene	J gene	clone size	D gene	CDR3 protein	CDR3 DNA
TRBV27	TRBJ1-1	-	-	CASSFFGSNTEAFF	TGTGCCAGCAGTTTTTTCGGTTCGAACACTGAAGCTTTCTTT
TRBV28	TRBJ1-2	-	TRBD1	CASSTTGNYGYTF	TGTGCCAGCAGTACGACAGGGAACTATGGCTACACCTTC
TRBV28	TRBJ2-3	-	-	CASSLADSGQLTDTQYF	TGTGCCAGCAGTTTGGCAGACAGCGGGCAGCTCACAGATACGCAGTATTTT
TRBV7-9	TRBJ1-2	-	-	CASSFPGIADGYTF	TGTGCCAGCAGCTTTCCCGGGATCGCCGACGGCTACACCTTC
TRBV7-9	TRBJ2-2	-	-	CASRIANGELFF	TGTGCCAGCAGAATAGCGAACGGGGAGCTGTTTTTT
TRBV9	TRBJ2-1	once	TRBD2	CASSPRLAGNSNEQFF	TGTGCCAGCAGCCCCCGACTAGCGGGCAATTCCAATGAGCAGTTCTTC
TRBV28	TRBJ1-3	-	TRBD1	CASSGTEPGKYSGNTIYF	TGTGCCAGCTCCGGGACAGAGCCTGGGAAATACTCTGGAAACACCATATATTTT
TRBV18	TRBJ1-2	-	TRBD1	CASSPLGTGRGNDYGYTF	TGTGCCAGCTCACCGCTCGGGACAGGCCGGGGGAATGACTATGGCTACACCTTC
TRBV5-1	TRBJ1-1	-	-	CASSWGHDRYTEAFF	TGCGCCAGCAGCTGGGGGCATGACAGGTACACTGAAGCTTTCTTT
TRBV11-2	TRBJ2-5	-	-	CASSFLLQETQYF	TGTGCCAGCAGCTTCCTCCTCCAAGAGACCCAGTACTTC
TRBV4-1	TRBJ1-1	once	-	CASSQISTGRLNTEAFF	TGCGCCAGCAGCCAAATTTCGACGGGAAGATTGAACACTGAAGCTTTCTTT
TRBV19	TRBJ1-1	-	-	CASSAKLGGSSEAFF	TGTGCCAGTAGTGCCAAATTGGGGGGGTCATCGGAAGCTTTCTTT
TRBV5-1	TRBJ1-6	-	-	CASSLGQVNSPLHF	TGCGCCAGCAGCTTGGGGCAGGTGAATTCACCCCTCCACTTT
TRBV19	TRBJ2-2	-	-	CASSKNPTNTGELFF	TGTGCCAGTAGTAAGAACCCTACGAACACCGGGGAGCTGTTTTTT
TRBV14	TRBJ2-5	-	TRBD2	CASSQPRGGSETQYF	TGTGCCAGCAGCCAACCGCGGGGGGGGTCCGAGACCCAGTACTTC
TRBV7-9	TRBJ1-1	-	-	CASSTGPLPNTEAFF	TGTGCCAGCAGCACAGGCCCCTTGCCGAACACTGAAGCTTTCTTT
TRBV27	TRBJ1-2	-	-	CASSIQGSFGYTF	TGTGCCAGCAGTATACAGGGTTCCTTCGGCTACACCTTC
TRBV28	TRBJ1-2	-	-	CASTSPSTANYGYTF	TGTGCCAGCACGTCACCATCGACAGCCAACTATGGCTACACCTTC
TRBV29-1	TRBJ1-1	-	-	CSVGFAGSWSNTEAFF	TGCAGCGTTGGTTTTGCAGGGTCGTGGTCGAATACTGAAGCTTTCTTT
TRBV27	TRBJ1-1	-	TRBD1	CASSLGTGITEAFF	TGTGCCAGCAGTTTAGGGACAGGGATCACTGAAGCTTTCTTT
TRBV3-1/TRBV3-2	TRBJ1-3	-	-	CASRQESGNTIYF	TGTGCCAGCAGACAGGAATCTGGAAACACCATATATTTT
TRBV6-5	TRBJ1-4	-	TRBD1	CASSYSSGGKLFF	TGTGCCAGCAGTTACTCTTCAGGGGGCAAACTGTTTTTT
TRBV28	TRBJ2-1	-	-	CASSPFNSDYLMNEQFF	TGTGCCAGCAGTCCATTCAATAGCGACTACCTCATGAATGAGCAGTTCTTC
TRBV7-2	TRBJ2-1	-	-	CASSFGGPIGNEQFF	TGTGCCAGCAGCTTTGGAGGGCCAATAGGGAATGAGCAGTTCTTC
TRBV27	TRBJ1-6	-	-	CASSFRNVYNSPLHF	TGTGCCAGCAGTTTCAGGAACGTTTATAATTCACCCCTCCACTTT
TRBV28	TRBJ2-5	-	TRBD1	CASRDRGLGTQYF	TGTGCCAGCAGGGACAGGGGGCTCGGGACCCAGTACTTC
TRBV7-2	TRBJ2-2	-	-	CASSLQRNWGRKTGELFF	TGTGCCAGCAGCTTGCAGAGGAATTGGGGGCGCAAGACCGGGGAGCTGTTTTTT
TRBV5-5	TRBJ1-2	-	-	CASSLGPRGEGNGYTF	TGTGCCAGCAGCTTGGGGCCACGAGGGGAGGGGAATGGCTACACCTTC
TRBV15	TRBJ1-1	-	-	CATSRDRGTEAFF	TGTGCCACCAGCAGAGATAGGGGAACTGAAGCTTTCTTT
TRBV3-1/TRBV3-2	TRBJ2-2	few	-	CASSQTVTNTGELFF	TGTGCCAGCAGCCAGACAGTAACCAACACCGGGGAGCTGTTTTTT
TRBV3-1/TRBV3-2	TRBJ2-3	-	TRBD2	CASSPLLTSGRTDTQYF	TGTGCCAGCAGTCCCCTTTTAACTAGCGGACGCACAGATACGCAGTATTTT
TRBV19	TRBJ2-1	-	TRBD2	CASSILERGVFNEQFF	TGTGCCAGTAGTATTCTGGAACGGGGGGTTTTCAATGAGCAGTTCTTC
TRBV6-5	TRBJ2-5	-	TRBD1	CASNRGQGLGETQYF	TGTGCCAGCAATAGGGGACAGGGGCTCGGCGAGACCCAGTACTTC
TRBV24-1	TRBJ1-1	-	TRBD1	CATSDLDPPETGSPPNTEAFF	TGTGCCACCAGTGATTTGGACCCGCCGGAGACAGGGAGCCCCCCGAACACTGAAGCTTTCTTT
TRBV5-4	TRBJ2-3	-	-	CASSLGSGYSSTDTQYF	TGTGCCAGCAGCTTGGGTAGCGGATACTCTAGCACAGATACGCAGTATTTT
TRBV15	TRBJ1-1	-	TRBD1	CATSRGPTGRTEAFF	TGTGCCACCAGCAGAGGCCCGACAGGGAGGACTGAAGCTTTCTTT
TRBV25-1	TRBJ1-2	-	-	CASSEGQLPNYGYTF	TGTGCCAGCAGTGAAGGGCAGCTGCCTAACTATGGCTACACCTTC
TRBV18	TRBJ1-2	-	-	CASSTYQLTGKANYGYTF	TGTGCCAGCTCAACGTACCAGCTTACAGGAAAAGCTAACTATGGCTACACCTTC
TRBV27	TRBJ2-7	-	-	CASSLWSLHYEQYF	TGTGCCAGCAGTTTATGGAGTCTTCACTACGAGCAGTACTTC
TRBV28	TRBJ1-4	-	TRBD1	CASSRGTGEDEKLFF	TGTGCCAGCAGCCGGGGGACAGGGGAGGATGAAAAACTGTTTTTT
TRBV7-9	TRBJ2-7	once	TRBD2	CASSLAASGRVWQYEQYF	TGTGCCAGCAGCTTAGCGGCTAGCGGGAGGGTCTGGCAGTACGAGCAGTACTTC
TRBV5-6	TRBJ2-7	-	TRBD1	CASSLGPQGAYEQYF	TGTGCCAGCAGCTTGGGCCCCCAGGGGGCCTACGAGCAGTACTTC
TRBV7-2	TRBJ2-7	-	TRBD1	CASRVGQGYYEQYF	TGTGCCAGCAGAGTGGGACAGGGCTACTACGAGCAGTACTTC
TRBV16	TRBJ2-7	-	TRBD2	CASSPSIGLASYEQYF	TGTGCCAGCAGCCCGAGCATAGGACTAGCCTCCTACGAGCAGTACTTC
TRBV9	TRBJ1-4	-	TRBD1	CASSPGTAREKLFF	TGTGCCAGCAGCCCAGGGACAGCCCGTGAAAAACTGTTTTTT
TRBV9	TRBJ1-1	-	TRBD1	CASSKVGGLEGAHTEAFF	TGTGCCAGCAGCAAAGTAGGTGGATTGGAGGGGGCGCACACTGAAGCTTTCTTT
TRBV9	TRBJ2-6	-	TRBD1	CASSDLTGSKYSGANVLTF	TGTGCCAGCAGCGATTTGACAGGGTCGAAGTACTCTGGGGCCAACGTCCTGACTTTC
TRBV7-2	TRBJ2-3	-	TRBD2	CASSLIAGSSRSTDTQYF	TGTGCCAGCAGCCTAATAGCGGGGAGCAGCAGAAGCACAGATACGCAGTATTTT
TRBV7-9	TRBJ2-1	-	TRBD1	CASSWTGSDYNEQFF	TGTGCCAGCAGCTGGACAGGGTCGGACTACAATGAGCAGTTCTTC
TRBV19	TRBJ1-3	-	-	CASSINLSRNTIYF	TGTGCCAGTAGTATCAACCTTAGTAGAAACACCATATATTTT
TRBV5-8	TRBJ1-3	-	TRBD1	CASTGREGASGNTIYF	TGTGCCAGCACGGGTCGCGAGGGGGCATCTGGAAACACCATATATTTT
TRBV3-1/TRBV3-2	TRBJ2-1	-	-	CASSQAYSISYNEQFF	TGTGCCAGCAGCCAAGCCTACTCAATCTCCTACAATGAGCAGTTCTTC
TRBV30	TRBJ1-2	-	-	CAWIRWSYGYTF	TGTGCCTGGATACGTTGGAGCTATGGCTACACCTTC
TRBV3-1/TRBV3-2	TRBJ2-7	-	TRBD2	CASSRSVAGGGYEQYF	TGTGCCAGCAGCCGTTCCGTAGCGGGAGGGGGCTACGAGCAGTACTTC
TRBV5-8	TRBJ2-4	-	-	CASSLDGVRGPKNIQYF	TGTGCCAGCAGCTTGGATGGGGTCAGGGGACCCAAAAACATTCAGTACTTC
TRBV27	TRBJ2-2	-	TRBD2	CASSRNSGGTTGELFF	TGTGCCAGCAGTAGAAACAGCGGGGGGACCACCGGGGAGCTGTTTTTT
TRBV27	TRBJ2-2	-	TRBD2	CASSLTSNRGGAGELFF	TGTGCCAGCAGTTTAACCTCTAATCGGGGGGGCGCCGGGGAGCTGTTTTTT
TRBV7-8	TRBJ1-4	-	-	CASSPAGRTNEKLFF	TGTGCCAGCAGCCCCGCGGGTAGGACTAATGAAAAACTGTTTTTT
TRBV19	TRBJ2-1	-	TRBD2	CASSIGGLDRNEQFF	TGTGCCAGTAGTATAGGGGGACTAGATCGGAATGAGCAGTTCTTC